The entry below describes one T cell receptor (beta chain). The data were taken from a study of PD-1 blockade in mismatch repair-deficient tumors. TCRdb's table, derived via immunoSEQ multiplex PCR, lists solely in-frame clones and lacks some. The table shows 77,000 or so clones, with approximately 80% occurring only once. The V and J ends lost 3 bases and 2 bases, in that order; junction bases with no gene match: 8. The CDR3 sequence is 17 residues long. Germline CDR1 and CDR2: LGHNA and YSLEER. This clonotype was sampled from an adult with mismatch repair-deficient cancer. This specimen consisted of peripheral blood, obtained 44 weeks after starting pembrolizumab. The chain carries TRBV4-3 and TRBJ2-3; 10 bases fit TRBD1. DNA of the CDR3: TGCGCCAGCAGCCACGACGACAGGGGGCTGGTCACAGATACGCAGTATTTT. It specifies CASSHDDRGLVTDTQYF.